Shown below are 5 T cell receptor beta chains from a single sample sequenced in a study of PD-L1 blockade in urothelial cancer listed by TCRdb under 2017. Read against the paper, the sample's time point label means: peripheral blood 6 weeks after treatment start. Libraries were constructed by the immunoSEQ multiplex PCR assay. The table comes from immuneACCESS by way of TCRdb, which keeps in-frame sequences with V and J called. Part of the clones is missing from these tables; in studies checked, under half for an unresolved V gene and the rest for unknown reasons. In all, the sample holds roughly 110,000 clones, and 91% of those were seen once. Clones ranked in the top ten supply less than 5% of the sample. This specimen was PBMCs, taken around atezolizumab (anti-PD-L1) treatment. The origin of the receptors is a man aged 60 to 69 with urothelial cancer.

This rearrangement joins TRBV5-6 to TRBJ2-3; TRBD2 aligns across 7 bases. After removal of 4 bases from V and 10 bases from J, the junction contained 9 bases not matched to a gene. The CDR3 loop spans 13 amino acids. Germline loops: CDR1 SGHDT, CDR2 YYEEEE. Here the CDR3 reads CASSRPGRESQYF. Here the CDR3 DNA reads TGTGCCAGCAGCCGGCCAGGGCGGGAGTCGCAGTATTTT.

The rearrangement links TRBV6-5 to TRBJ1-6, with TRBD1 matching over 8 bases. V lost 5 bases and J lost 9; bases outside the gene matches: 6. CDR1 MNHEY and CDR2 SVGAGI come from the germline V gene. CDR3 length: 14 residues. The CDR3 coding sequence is TGTGCCAGCAGTACCGACAGGGGCGGTTCACCCCTCCACTTT. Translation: CASSTDRGGSPLHF.

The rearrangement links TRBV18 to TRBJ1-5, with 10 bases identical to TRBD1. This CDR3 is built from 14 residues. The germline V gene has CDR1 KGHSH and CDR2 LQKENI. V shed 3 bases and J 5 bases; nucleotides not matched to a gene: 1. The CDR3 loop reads CASSPGTGDQPQHF. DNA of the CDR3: TGTGCCAGCTCACCCGGGACAGGGGATCAGCCCCAGCATTTT.

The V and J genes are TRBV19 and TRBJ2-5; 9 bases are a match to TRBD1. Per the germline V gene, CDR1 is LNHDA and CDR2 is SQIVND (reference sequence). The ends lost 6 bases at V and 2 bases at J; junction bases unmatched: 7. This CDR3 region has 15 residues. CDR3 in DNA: TGTGCCAGTAGGGGTACAGGACAGGGGCAAGAGACCCAGTACTTC. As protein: CASRGTGQGQETQYF.

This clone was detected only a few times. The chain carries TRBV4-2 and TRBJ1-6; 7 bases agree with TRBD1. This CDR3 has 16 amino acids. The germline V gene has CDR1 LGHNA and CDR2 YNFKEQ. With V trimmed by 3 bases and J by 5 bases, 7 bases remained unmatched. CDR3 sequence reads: CASSHPAGGNNSPLHF. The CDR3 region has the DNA TGTGCCAGCAGCCACCCGGCAGGGGGGAATAATTCACCCCTCCACTTT.